A selection of T cell receptor beta chains follows, all from one sample in a study of T cells in Graves' hyperthyroidism and ophthalmopathy. MiXCR was run by TCRdb on the multiplex PCR reads, yielding one entry per CDR3 protein. This sample carries a few hundred thousand distinct CDR3 sequences, about 45% of them seen once, and the ten largest clones take 15% to 20%. Sequencing was performed on peripheral blood or thyroid tissue (not recorded which). The receptors originated from an adult woman with Graves' disease, either hyperthyroidism or ophthalmopathy (not recorded which). The conserved cysteine and the conserved F or W are not part of the CDR3 here. Some rows mark clone size as missing; the rest say once, few, many or name a class of expanded clone.

J gene | clone size | V gene | CDR3 protein
TRBJ2-5 | few | TRBV6-6 | ASRRGEETQY
TRBJ2-2 | NA | TRBV15 | ATSSRMVADTGELF
TRBJ1-5 | NA | TRBV7-9 | ANEWGILHQPQH
TRBJ2-7 | many | TRBV7-3 | ASSPSGWSYEQY
TRBJ2-3 | NA | TRBV10-3 | AISPLAGAADTQY
TRBJ1-1 | few | TRBV29-1 | SVVQTEAF
TRBJ2-6 | many | TRBV19 | ASSIEGSGANVLT
TRBJ2-7 | NA | TRBV10-3 | ASSSRILGGSYEQY
TRBJ1-2 | NA | TRBV15 | ATSRGGGYGYT
TRBJ2-7 | many | TRBV5-1 | ASSAAEYEQY
TRBJ2-6 | NA | TRBV7-9 | ASSPPGTGGNVLT
TRBJ2-5 | NA | TRBV28 | ASMGTSGQETQY
TRBJ2-7 | many | TRBV10-3 | AISGGRALGEQY
TRBJ1-1 | many | TRBV13 | ASSLRALDLAF
TRBJ2-6 | few | TRBV25-1 | ASSQNRDSGANVLT
TRBJ1-1 | many | TRBV2 | ASSRDGDTEAF
TRBJ2-5 | NA | TRBV14 | ASSEPRDSQETQY
TRBJ2-5 | NA | TRBV10-3 | ASGFAQGMMETQY
TRBJ1-5 | NA | TRBV10-3 | AISEGGVFSNQPQH
TRBJ1-1 | many | TRBV5-1 | ASSLEDVPGRGAEAF
TRBJ1-1 | few | TRBV25-1 | ASSELVSEQGAYTEAF
TRBJ1-5 | NA | TRBV2 | ASIGQGSNQPQH
TRBJ2-3 | NA | TRBV2 | ASSVGFSDTQY
TRBJ1-1 | NA | TRBV10-3 | AISGPEGTEAF
TRBJ2-7 | NA | TRBV29-1 | SVGTDFYEQY
TRBJ2-6 | NA | TRBV4-2 | ASSQEGAVGANVLT
TRBJ2-5 | many | TRBV20-1 | SALPGEFQETQY
TRBJ2-6 | many | TRBV30 | AWSGGSGANVLT
TRBJ1-4 | NA | TRBV19 | ASSGPNRGEKLF
TRBJ2-5 | NA | TRBV7-3 | ASSLSAGTETQY
TRBJ1-2 | NA | TRBV19 | ASSPLGDSYGYT
TRBJ1-1 | few | TRBV12-3/TRBV12-4 | ASSLASMNTEAF